A selection of T cell receptor beta chains follows, all from one sample in a study of blood T cell repertoires in COVID-19. Here immunoSEQ multiplex PCR was the method, and the copy in TCRdb shows in-frame clones only, minus some. The table shows tens of thousands of clones, with approximately 80% occurring only once. Sequencing used peripheral blood. The receptors derive from a man between 65 and 79 years old with COVID-19, enrolled during active disease. Both conserved end residues are part of each CDR3.

>TRBV6-2/TRBV6-3
CASSYYGGLGQPQHF
>TRBV7-9
CASSPPFRYIGRNTQYF
>TRBV4-2
CASSQKASGATEAFF
>TRBV18
CASSPLGVGGDTQYF
>TRBV28
CASKQGRRDTQYF
>TRBV2
CASSPGEGNTIYF
>TRBV10-2
CASSDPGTTNEKLFF
>TRBV6-1
CASSEIAGGPYEQYF
>TRBV19
CASRIRQGTNTEAFF
>TRBV28
CASRITGGGTEAFF
>TRBV10-3
CAINIGGGGELFF
>TRBV2
CASSDPTSGSYEQYF
>TRBV10-3
CAISTSLAGGRNEQFF
>TRBV6-5
CASTVRGTDYQPQHF
>TRBV3-1/TRBV3-2
CASSQVSGQGEAFF
>TRBV7-3
CASRGRNNEQFF
>TRBV19
CASSKWGQTNYGYTF
>TRBV29-1
CSVRGTDANEKLFF
>TRBV9
CASSVAHSLAGFGGELFF
>TRBV2
CASSEQIYEQYF
>TRBV5-6
CASSSGGNGYYEQYF
>TRBV27
CASSPRGLPPYEQYF
>TRBV18
CASSPTLGGADEQFF
>TRBV5-1
CASSRGQLTYEQYF
>TRBV18
CASSGGTGPYEQYF
>TRBV20-1
CSASHPLAVEQYF
>TRBV4-3
CASSQGQGVTDTQYF
>TRBV4-2
CASSQDWSFRETQYF
>TRBV28
CASIRGQGANLYF
>TRBV5-1
CASSADPGRVYEQYF
>TRBV28
CASSPLAALAYEQYF
>TRBV5-5
CASSLERGGARAYEQYF
>TRBV27
CASSLTGNTNEKLFF
>TRBV28
CATRQGAGYGYTF
>TRBV28
CASSPAGGSEQFF
>TRBV28
CASSLTGPGYGYTF
>TRBV28
CASSLWPGNSNQPQHF
>TRBV29-1
CSGKPGVVTEAFF
>TRBV4-3
CASSQDHAASYEQYF
>TRBV7-2
CASSLSTYNEQFF
>TRBV5-4
CASSLAGGSRTGELFF
>TRBV28
CASTRQGSTEAFF
>TRBV18
CASSPGDYEQYF
>TRBV7-9
CASSLEPSGSFPTDTQYF
>TRBV4-2
CASSQTAGAQVGPEAFF
>TRBV7-9
CASSPLSYEQYF
>TRBV5-1
CASRGGRGETQYF
>TRBV29-1
CSVRSQAYGYTF
>TRBV5-8
CASRSRTGHLSYEQYF
>TRBV7-6
CASSLGRSGRSTYEQYF
>TRBV19
CASSMMSSGNTIYF
>TRBV28
CASGDDRVSYEQYF
>TRBV12-3/TRBV12-4
CASSTGSFEKLFF
>TRBV24-1
CATSDPGQGPPDTQYF
>TRBV6-6
CASRPPTSGRAGEQYF